This T cell receptor beta chain originates from a study of spatial heterogeneity in lung cancer. Overall study context: Detected beta-chain sequences consistently exceeded alpha-chain sequences. More than 8.5 raw reads, on average, carried each unique TCR and UMI combination. Study-level points and caveats: Blood carried ubiquitous expanded tumor TCRs more at resection than follow-up.

TCRdb fed the 5' RACE reads into MiXCR, producing one record per CDR3 protein. The sample carries tens of thousands of distinct CDR3 sequences, around 6.7% recorded once. Noted time point: sample taken at primary tumor resection. Researchers sequenced whole RNA taken from tumor, nontumor lung or frozen PBMC without sorting. In this sample, this clonotype turned up many times. Antigen: not known. The CDR3 extends over 14 amino acids. Trimming removed 5 bases at V and 2 bases at J, with 13 bases between. The TCR comes from a female donor with early-stage non-small cell lung cancer. The chain links TRBV12-3 or TRBV12-4 to TRBJ2-7; D is possibly TRBD1 or TRBD2 (5 bases each). This specimen was PBMCs, taken at surgery. The CDR3 DNA sequence: TGTGCCAGCAGTGCCGGGACGCCGACCTACGAGCAGTACTTC. Translated, it gives CASSAGTPTYEQYF.